This record covers a single TCR beta chain. Its antigen remains unknown. Sequencing used immunoSEQ multiplex PCR; TCRdb keeps in-frame clones, though not all of them. The repertoire holds about 2,400 clones, with over 30% as singletons. These data are taken from a study of T cells in localized non-small cell lung cancer. Study-wide results and caveats: A median about 50 of the top 100 tumor clones appeared in adjacent lung. Sequencing involved a lone tumor region, leaving heterogeneity possible. Tumor trailed uninvolved adjacent lung in T cell clonality, which peaked there.

The receptor was isolated from a male donor older than 55 with stage II squamous cell lung carcinoma. This specimen consisted of lung tumor tissue, obtained before any cancer treatment.

This chain's CDR3 is CASSEKGYNEQFF. The CDR3 nucleotides are TGTGCCAGCAGTGAAAAGGGTTACAATGAGCAGTTCTTC. The chain couples TRBV9 to TRBJ2-1, with D hard to call. V dropped 5 bases and J dropped 4 bases, with 10 bases sitting between them. The CDR3 has 13 amino acids. Germline V CDR1 and CDR2: SGDLS, YYNGEE. The whole variable domain, remainder taken from reference TRBV9 and TRBJ2-1, is DSGVTQTPKHLITATGQRVTLRCSPRSGDLSVYWYQQSLDQGLQFLIQYYNGEERAKGNILERFSAQQFPDLHSELNLSSLELGDSALYFCASSEKGYNEQFFGPGTRLTVL.